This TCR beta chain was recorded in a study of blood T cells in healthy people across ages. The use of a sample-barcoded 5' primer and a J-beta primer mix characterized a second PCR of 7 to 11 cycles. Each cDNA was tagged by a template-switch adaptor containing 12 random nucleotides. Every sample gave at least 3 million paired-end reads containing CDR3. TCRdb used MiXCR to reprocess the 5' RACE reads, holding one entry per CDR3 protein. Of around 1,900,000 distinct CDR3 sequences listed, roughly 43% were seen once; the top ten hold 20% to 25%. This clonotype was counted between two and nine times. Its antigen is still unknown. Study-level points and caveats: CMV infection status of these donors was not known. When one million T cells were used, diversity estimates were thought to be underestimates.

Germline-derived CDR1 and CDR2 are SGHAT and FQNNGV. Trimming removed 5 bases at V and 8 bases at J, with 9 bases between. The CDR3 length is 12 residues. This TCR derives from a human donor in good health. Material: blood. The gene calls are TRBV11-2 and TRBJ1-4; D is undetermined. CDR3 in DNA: TGTGCCAGCAGCCCTCAGGCCGAAAAACTGTTTTTT. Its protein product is CASSPQAEKLFF.